The clone carrying this TCR beta chain ranks as large. Its matching antigen is unknown. The sample belongs to a study of radiotherapy plus CTLA-4 blockade in lung cancer. Study-wide background: Objective responses were seen in 15% to 20% of patients, disease control in more than 30%. Overall study results and limits: TCR clones of tumor origin grew in blood after radiotherapy plus ipilimumab.

The trim removed 5 bases at V and 7 bases at J, leaving 14 bases unmatched. The CDR3 sequence is 15 residues long. Per the germline V gene, CDR1 is MNHEY and CDR2 is SVGAGI. Chemo-refractory metastatic non-small-cell lung cancer patients received focal radiation with ipilimumab CTLA-4 blockade. Clones were read by immunoSEQ multiplex PCR, and TCRdb kept only the in-frame ones, dropping some. This sample has about 90,000 clones, with about 85% found just once. This sample comprised peripheral blood, obtained from a patient treated with radiotherapy plus ipilimumab. V and J are TRBV6-5 and TRBJ2-7; 7 bases agree with TRBD2. The TCR comes from a human donor with non-small cell lung cancer that progressed on radiotherapy plus ipilimumab. The CDR3 sequence is CASSPWEGPGIEQYF. The CDR3 DNA reads TGTGCCAGCAGTCCATGGGAGGGCCCTGGAATTGAGCAGTACTTC.